The rows below give T cell receptor beta chains drawn from one sample of a study of cytotoxic CD8 clonotypes in ibrutinib-treated CLL. TCRdb's copy holds only in-frame clones and misses some; the assay was immunoSEQ multiplex PCR. The profile shows about 160,000 clones, 70% to 90% of them singletons. The sequencing here drew on PBMCs, taken at disease progression, from a patient treated with ibrutinib. Source of these receptors: a human donor with chronic lymphocytic leukemia. The CDR3 runs from the conserved cysteine through the conserved F or W. D genes are given only for firm matches.

J gene	D gene	V gene	CDR3 protein	CDR3 DNA
TRBJ1-1	TRBD1	TRBV19	CASTTFDRGHTEAFF	TGTGCCAGTACCACATTCGACAGGGGGCATACTGAAGCTTTCTTT
TRBJ2-2	.	TRBV7-9	CASSSSGPRHTGELFF	TGTGCCAGCAGCTCGTCCGGCCCGCGTCATACCGGGGAGCTGTTTTTT
TRBJ1-1	TRBD1	TRBV5-1	CASSSLDREDTEAFF	TGCGCCAGCAGCTCCTTGGACAGGGAGGACACTGAAGCTTTCTTT
TRBJ2-3	TRBD1	TRBV29-1	CSAGGPADTQYF	TGCAGCGCAGGGGGTCCAGCGGATACGCAGTATTTT
TRBJ1-1	TRBD1	TRBV30	CAWEGQGVTEAFF	TGTGCCTGGGAAGGACAGGGGGTCACTGAAGCTTTCTTT
TRBJ2-1	TRBD2	TRBV7-9	CASSLRELINNEQFF	TGTGCCAGCAGCTTGCGGGAGTTGATCAACAATGAGCAGTTCTTC
TRBJ2-3	TRBD1	TRBV5-3	CARSPGTGGTDTQYF	TGTGCCAGAAGCCCCGGGACAGGGGGCACAGATACGCAGTATTTT
TRBJ2-6	TRBD2	TRBV29-1	CSVEDRGTSGFGGSGANVLTF	TGCAGCGTTGAAGATCGAGGGACTAGCGGGTTCGGAGGCTCTGGGGCCAACGTCCTGACTTTC
TRBJ2-1	.	TRBV5-1	CASSLVGLNYNEQFF	TGCGCCAGCAGCTTGGTGGGGCTGAACTACAATGAGCAGTTCTTC
TRBJ2-1	TRBD2	TRBV9	CASKAGDGNEQFF	TGTGCCAGCAAAGCGGGAGATGGGAATGAGCAGTTCTTC
TRBJ2-1	TRBD2	TRBV9	CASSDIAGAVNEQFF	TGTGCCAGCAGCGATATAGCGGGAGCAGTGAATGAGCAGTTCTTC
TRBJ1-1	TRBD1	TRBV28	CASSPRTGGGFEAFF	TGTGCCAGCAGTCCGAGGACAGGCGGAGGCTTTGAAGCTTTCTTT
TRBJ1-4	.	TRBV5-1	CASSPGHAGDYEKLFF	TGCGCCAGCAGCCCGGGACATGCAGGGGACTATGAAAAACTGTTTTTT
TRBJ2-5	.	TRBV28	CASSYTAVSETQYF	TGTGCCAGCAGTTACACGGCTGTCTCTGAGACCCAGTACTTC
TRBJ2-1	TRBD1	TRBV19	CASSRDRVNEQFF	TGTGCCAGTAGCAGGGACAGGGTCAATGAGCAGTTCTTC
TRBJ2-1	TRBD2	TRBV11-3	CASSLGLAGGYFNEQFF	TGTGCCAGCAGCTTAGGACTAGCGGGAGGGTACTTTAATGAGCAGTTCTTC